This entry lists 18 T cell receptor beta chains sequenced from one sample in a study of molecular identifiers for immune sequencing clone quantification. A single record per CDR3 protein comes from TCRdb applying MiXCR to the PCR reads. This table holds about 630,000 distinct CDR3 sequences, 25% found once. The sequenced sample was naive CD8+ T cells from blood, with Jurkat cell RNA spiked in. The subset: FACS-sorted CD8+CD4-CCR7+CD45RA+ naive T cells. These receptors came from a human donor in good health. Some libraries in this study had Jurkat cell RNA spiked in.

The V and J genes are TRBV7-9 and TRBJ2-1; TRBD1 or TRBD2 may be the D gene (6 bases each). V lost 2 bases and J 7 bases, leaving 9 bases between the germline ends. Germline V CDR1 and CDR2: SEHNR, FQNEAQ (reference sequence). The CDR3 extends over 13 amino acids. The CDR3 protein is CASSLIGGNEQFF. DNA of the CDR3: TGTGCCAGCAGCTTAATAGGGGGGAATGAGCAGTTCTTC. The full variable domain, completed using reference TRBV7-9 and TRBJ2-1, is DTGVSQNPRHKITKRGQNVTFRCDPISEHNRLYWYRQTLGQGPEFLTYFQNEAQLEKSRLLSDRFSAERPKGSFSTLEIQRTEQGDSAMYLCASSLIGGNEQFFGPGTRLTVL.

Comment on this clonotype: It is likely a read error, because the conserved phenylalanine at the end of the CDR3 is missing. It is unclear where the CDR3 begins or ends on the DNA, so no DNA is shown, and the CDR3 is as TCRdb lists it. This chain links TRBV29-1 with TRBJ1-1; the table's D call of TRBD1 was not tested on the DNA. Per the germline V gene, CDR1 is SQVTM and CDR2 is ANQGSEA. With termini counted, the CDR3 has 11 amino acids. The CDR3 protein is CSGGMITEALL.

This clonotype was counted between two and nine times. This chain uses TRBV28 with TRBJ2-2, with D possibly matching TRBD2 (6 bases). Trimming stripped 7 bases from V and 7 bases from J, with 13 bases between. Germline V gene sequence: CDR1 MDHEN, CDR2 SYDVKM. The CDR3 is made up of 13 amino acids. The CDR3 protein is CASTGTWYGELFF. CDR3 DNA sequence: TGTGCCAGCACGGGGACTTGGTACGGGGAGCTGTTTTTT. The full variable domain, its missing parts supplied by reference TRBV28 and TRBJ2-2, is DVKVTQSSRYLVKRTGEKVFLECVQDMDHENMFWYRQDPGLGLRLIYFSYDVKMKEKGDIPEGYSVSREKKERFSLILESASTNQTSMYLCASTGTWYGELFFGEGSRLTVL.

This clonotype came up a few times. V and J are TRBV5-6 and TRBJ2-7, with TRBD2 as a possible D gene (6 bases). CDR1 SGHDT and CDR2 YYEEEE come from the germline V gene. V lost 0 bases and J 6 bases, leaving 13 bases between the germline ends. The CDR3 is 14 amino acids. The DNA for the CDR3 is TGTGCCAGCAGCTTGGTTCCTTCGGGGGTCGAGCAGTACTTC. Translating gives CASSLVPSGVEQYF.

The chain combines TRBV4-3 with TRBJ1-2; maybe TRBD1 (6 bases). The CDR3 sequence is 20 residues long. Trimming removed 0 bases at V and 2 bases at J, with 25 bases between. Germline lookup yields CDR1 LGHNA and CDR2 YSLEER. The CDR3 bases are TGCGCCAGCAGCCAAGATTGGGGGCCCCTTTCGCCAGAAGGAAACTATGGCTACACCTTC. Translating gives CASSQDWGPLSPEGNYGYTF.

The V gene is TRBV19, the J gene TRBJ2-3; perhaps TRBD2 as D (6 bases). The germline gives CDR1 LNHDA, CDR2 SQIVND (reference sequence). The CDR3 runs to 20 residues. Trimming pared 4 bases from V and 0 bases from J, leaving 26 bases between. This CDR3 reads CASSTPGDSPSATSTDTQYF. The DNA for the CDR3 is TGTGCCAGTAGTACACCAGGAGATTCCCCTAGCGCCACTAGCACAGATACGCAGTATTTT.

This clonotype was detected only a few times. The V gene is TRBV5-5, the J gene TRBJ2-3; TRBD2 matches at 7 bases. V was clipped by 4 bases and J by 4 bases; unmatched bases: 9. The CDR3 spans 15 residues. CDR1 is SGHKS and CDR2 is YYEKEE in the germline V gene (reference sequence). DNA for the CDR3: TGTGCCAGCAGCAGCGGGACGGGCCCACCAGATACGCAGTATTTT. Translated: CASSSGTGPPDTQYF.

This clonotype has at least ten counts. CDR3 sequence reads: CASSRNEGRDSYEQYF. The CDR3 coding sequence is TGTGCCAGCAGCCGGAACGAAGGACGTGACTCCTACGAGCAGTACTTC. This rearrangement joins TRBV7-9 to TRBJ2-7; D gene unclear. CDR1 is SEHNR, CDR2 FQNEAQ, per germline (reference sequence). This CDR3 has 16 amino acids. The V end was cut by 5 bases, the J end by 0 bases, with 17 bases between.

This clonotype was seen repeatedly, ten times or more. The V call is TRBV7-9, the J call TRBJ2-3; D ambiguous. V lost 3 bases and J 6 bases, leaving 10 bases between the germline ends. Germline V gives CDR1 SEHNR, CDR2 FQNEAQ (reference sequence). The CDR3 length is 13 residues. CDR3 sequence: CASSFARSDTQYF. Here the CDR3 DNA reads TGTGCCAGCAGCTTTGCTAGATCGGATACGCAGTATTTT.

The table lists this clonotype with a few counts. The V gene is TRBV6-1, the J gene TRBJ2-1; 9 bases are a match to TRBD2. Germline V gives CDR1 MNHNS, CDR2 SASEGT. The CDR3 extends over 19 amino acids. V shed 1 base and J 0 bases; nucleotides not matched to a gene: 10. CDR3 residues: CASSEGVGSGRFSYNEQFF. The CDR3 DNA is TGTGCCAGCAGTGAAGGGGTTGGTAGCGGGAGATTCTCCTACAATGAGCAGTTCTTC.

As for this clonotype: A much more abundant neighbour one base away suggests this may be a read error. The V call is TRBV5-6, the J call TRBJ2-6; D might be TRBD1 (5 bases). CDR3 size: 18 residues. Germline V CDR1 and CDR2: SGHDT, YYEEEE. The CDR3 DNA follows: TGTGCCAGCAGGTTCATTAGGGCCCCCCTCTCTGGGGCCAACGTCCCGACTTTC. Translation: CASRFIRAPLSGANVPTF.

As for this clonotype: The junction and the germline gene differ at one end; a read error may be behind it. The V call is TRBV6-5, the J call TRBJ1-4; D is uncertain. The CDR3 spans 12 residues. Looked up from germline, CDR1 is MNHEY and CDR2 is SVGAGI. Here the CDR3 DNA reads TGTGCCACGGGCGGGGAGCGGGAAAGACTGTTTTTT. Its protein product is CATGGERERLFF.

This clonotype was counted between two and nine times. This sequence joins TRBV27 and TRBJ2-7; possible D gene TRBD1, 5 bases. Trimming stripped 3 bases from V and 2 bases from J, with 11 bases between. Germline loops: CDR1 MNHEY, CDR2 SMNVEV (reference sequence). The CDR3 is 14 amino acids. The CDR3 DNA reads as TGTGCCAGCAGTTTCCCAGGGCCTACCTACGAGCAGTACTTC. Translated, it gives CASSFPGPTYEQYF.

This clonotype came up many times. This chain connects TRBV7-9 to TRBJ2-7; 8 bases map to TRBD1. J was trimmed by 5 bases and V by 2 bases; bases with no gene match: 11. The CDR3 consists of 16 residues. Germline-derived CDR1 and CDR2 are SEHNR and FQNEAQ (reference sequence). The CDR3 DNA follows: TGTGCCAGCAGCTTACTTAAGGGGCAGGGGGCCGACGAGCAGTACTTC. Its protein product is CASSLLKGQGADEQYF.

This clonotype was detected many times. This chain connects TRBV7-9 to TRBJ2-3; TRBD1 aligns across 7 bases. Germline CDR1 and CDR2: SEHNR and FQNEAQ (reference sequence). J lost 4 bases, V lost 4 bases, and 5 bases had no gene match. This CDR3 contains 14 residues. The CDR3, as DNA: TGTGCCAGCAGCTCACAAACAGGGGCAGATACGCAGTATTTT. Amino acids: CASSSQTGADTQYF.

This clonotype was found many times. V is TRBV4-3 and J is TRBJ2-1; 9 bases agree with TRBD2. The CDR3 spans 16 residues. The J segment lost 4 bases and the V segment lost 5 bases, leaving 9 bases of the junction unmatched. The germline V gene encodes CDR1 LGHNA and CDR2 YSLEER. In DNA form, the CDR3 reads TGCGCCAGCAGCTTCGGAGCGGGAGGAGATTACAATGAGCAGTTCTTC. It encodes CASSFGAGGDYNEQFF.

The table lists this clonotype with many counts. The chain recombines TRBV7-9 with TRBJ1-1; D not certain. In germline, CDR1 is SEHNR, CDR2 FQNEAQ (reference sequence). The V end lost 1 base, the J end lost 4 bases, and 13 bases lay between the germline ends. This CDR3 region has 15 residues. In DNA form, the CDR3 reads TGTGCCAGCAGCTTAGGGTGGACTGCAAGCACTGAAGCTTTCTTT. As protein: CASSLGWTASTEAFF.

About this clonotype itself: A read error may explain this, as a much larger clone is one base away. This chain links TRBV20-1 with TRBJ2-4; D call uncertain. The CDR3 has 11 amino acids. Germline V gene data show CDR1 as DFQATT and CDR2 as SNEGSKA (reference sequence). Deletions cut 4 bases from V and 4 bases from J, with 5 bases between. The CDR3 bases are TGCAGTGCTACCATGAAAAACATTCAGTACTTC. Protein sequence: CSATMKNIQYF.